The 27 T cell receptor beta chains listed next were all sequenced from one sample in a study of T cells in Graves' hyperthyroidism and ophthalmopathy. Researchers amplified the TCR beta CDR3 regions from RNA transcripts. An initial round of RT-PCR targeting the TCR CDR3 relied on the HTBI primer set. TCRdb called the multiplex PCR reads again in MiXCR, with one record for every CDR3 protein. Of about 640,000 distinct CDR3 sequences listed, roughly 20% were seen once; the top ten hold over 30%. Sample: blood. Receptors originate from a man aged 25 to 40 with Graves' ophthalmopathy.

This clonotype showed up many times. The V and J genes are TRBV2 and TRBJ2-7, with TRBD2 identical over 8 bases. Germline CDR1 reads SNHLY; CDR2 reads FYNNEI. The CDR3 runs to 14 residues. V lost 10 bases and J lost 0; bases outside the gene matches: 8. The CDR3 DNA is TGTGCCACGAGCGGGGGCGGATTCTCCTACGAGCAGTACTTC. Protein: CATSGGGFSYEQYF.

The CDR3 here is CSVERDGKMNTEAFF. DNA for the CDR3: TGCAGCGTTGAAAGGGACGGTAAAATGAACACTGAAGCTTTCTTT. V usage is TRBV29-1 and J usage is TRBJ1-1; TRBD1 might be the D (5 bases). This CDR3 contains 15 residues. CDR1 SQVTM and CDR2 ANQGSEA come from the germline V gene. V was cut by 2 bases and J by 0 bases, with 13 bases left in between.

CDR3 bases: TGTGCCAGCAGCTTAGCGGTCCGAACAGATACGCAGTATTTT. Residues: CASSLAVRTDTQYF. V and J are TRBV2 and TRBJ2-3; a possible D gene is TRBD2 (6 bases). The V end lost 6 bases, the J end lost 3 bases, and 13 bases lay between the germline ends. CDR1 and CDR2 from the germline V gene are SNHLY and FYNNEI. The CDR3 has 14 residues.

The gene calls are TRBV10-3 and TRBJ2-7; perhaps TRBD1 as D (6 bases). Germline V CDR1 and CDR2: ENHRY, SYGVKD. The germline V and J ends were trimmed by 8 bases and 2 bases, with 7 bases remaining between them. The CDR3 sequence is 11 residues long. In DNA, the CDR3 is TGTGCCATCGCAGGGGCCTACGAGCAGTACTTC. The encoded protein is CAIAGAYEQYF.

V usage is TRBV27 and J usage is TRBJ2-1, with 7 bases that match TRBD1. Germline lookup yields CDR1 MNHEY and CDR2 SMNVEV (reference sequence). The V segment lost 8 bases and the J segment 7 bases; nucleotides outside the gene matches: 8. The CDR3 is 13 residues long. In nucleotides, the CDR3 is TGTGCCAGCGGGCAGACAGGGTTAAATGAGCAGTTCTTC. Residues: CASGQTGLNEQFF.

The sample holds one count of this clonotype. This sequence joins TRBV28 and TRBJ2-3, with D tentatively TRBD1 or TRBD2 (5 bases each). The CDR3 is 15 amino acids. V dropped 5 bases and J dropped 6 bases, with 18 bases sitting between them. The germline V gene has CDR1 MDHEN and CDR2 SYDVKM. The CDR3 protein is CASSAAGASADTQYF. CDR3 DNA: TGTGCCAGCAGTGCCGCCGGGGCAAGCGCCGATACGCAGTATTTT.

V is TRBV5-1 and J is TRBJ2-7; perhaps TRBD1 as D (5 bases). V was shortened by 1 base and J by 4 bases, with 12 bases between the two germline ends. CDR1 SGHRS and CDR2 YFSETQ come from the germline V gene. The CDR3 has 14 amino acids. This chain's CDR3 is CASSLQQAAYEQYF. The CDR3, as DNA: TGCGCCAGCAGCTTGCAACAGGCGGCTTACGAGCAGTACTTC.

The chain combines TRBV5-6 with TRBJ2-1; the D is unclear. V lost 0 bases to trimming and J lost 15 bases, with 16 bases between them. The CDR3 has 13 residues. The germline CDR1 and CDR2 sequences are SGHDT and YYEEEE. CDR3 in amino acids: CASSLVGRQDPFF. Here the CDR3 DNA reads TGTGCCAGCAGCTTGGTCGGCCGGCAGGATCCGTTCTTC.

In this sample, this clonotype turned up once. V and J are TRBV11-2 and TRBJ2-4; perhaps TRBD1 as D (5 bases). CDR3 length equals 14 residues. Germline V gives CDR1 SGHAT, CDR2 FQNNGV. Trimming left V 1 base short and J 6 bases short, with 10 bases between. In DNA, the CDR3 is TGTGCCAGCAGCTTAGGGTTAAGGGGAAACATTCAGTACTTC. It specifies CASSLGLRGNIQYF.

The genes are TRBV2 and TRBJ2-2, with D possibly being TRBD2 (5 bases). The CDR3 sequence is 14 residues long. The V end lost 7 bases, the J end lost 2 bases, and 11 bases lay between the germline ends. Germline V gene lookup returns CDR1 SNHLY and CDR2 FYNNEI. In DNA form, the CDR3 reads TGTGCCAGCATTTGGAGGCCTAACACCGGGGAGCTGTTTTTT. Its translation is CASIWRPNTGELFF.

The chain has TRBV12-3 or TRBV12-4 and TRBJ2-7; either TRBD1 or TRBD2 may fit D (6 bases each). The V and J ends lost 5 bases and 5 bases respectively, with 16 bases between them. The CDR3 runs to 14 residues. The DNA of the CDR3 is TGTGCCAGCAGTCCCATCGGGGGCCGGCACGAGCAGTACTTC. Translated, it gives CASSPIGGRHEQYF.

This clonotype was observed a handful of times. The chain uses TRBV19 and TRBJ2-7, with unresolved D. The V end lost 4 bases, the J end lost 2 bases, and 9 bases lay between the germline ends. Germline V lookup: CDR1 LNHDA, CDR2 SQIVND (reference sequence). The CDR3 has 13 amino acids. The chain's CDR3 is CASSKATAYEQYF. CDR3 nucleotides: TGTGCCAGTAGTAAGGCCACAGCCTACGAGCAGTACTTC.

The V gene is TRBV9, the J gene TRBJ2-3, with a possible D match to TRBD2 (6 bases). The CDR3 has 15 residues. V was pared by 0 bases and J by 2 bases, with 10 bases between. The germline V gene encodes CDR1 SGDLS and CDR2 YYNGEE. The CDR3 nucleotides are TGTGCCAGCAGCGTAGGCGGGAATCCCACAGATACGCAGTATTTT. Translation: CASSVGGNPTDTQYF.

The chain couples TRBV28 to TRBJ1-6, with D possibly matching TRBD1 (6 bases). V lost 5 bases to trimming and J lost 3 bases, with 8 bases between them. CDR1 is MDHEN, CDR2 SYDVKM, per germline. The CDR3 sequence is 14 residues long. This CDR3 reads CASSRQDYNSPLHF. For the CDR3, the DNA is TGTGCCAGCAGTCGACAGGACTATAATTCACCCCTCCACTTT.

The chain recombines TRBV19 with TRBJ1-5; D is perhaps TRBD1 (5 bases). The ends were cut back, 6 bases at V and 7 bases at J, with 10 bases in the middle. Germline V gene lookup returns CDR1 LNHDA and CDR2 SQIVND (reference sequence). The CDR3 length is 12 residues. The CDR3 DNA follows: TGTGCCAGTAGCATGGGGCCCCAGCCCCAGCATTTT. It yields the protein CASSMGPQPQHF.

This sequence joins TRBV12-3 or TRBV12-4 and TRBJ2-5, with 9 nucleotides matching TRBD2. V gave up 3 bases and J gave up 2 bases; unmatched junction bases: 10. This CDR3 spans 17 amino acids. CDR3 nucleotide sequence: TGTGCCAGCAGTTTCTTACCGCGGGGGGGAATTCAAGAGACCCAGTACTTC. Protein sequence: CASSFLPRGGIQETQYF.

This clonotype was picked up a small number of times. V usage is TRBV29-1 and J usage is TRBJ1-2; 9 nucleotides line up with TRBD1. CDR1 is SQVTM, CDR2 ANQGSEA, per germline. Trimming removed 4 bases from V and 4 bases from J; junction bases left unmatched: 7. This CDR3 contains 14 residues. The CDR3 here is CSVARTGEVYGYTF. The CDR3 nucleotides read TGCAGCGTTGCCCGGACAGGGGAGGTCTATGGCTACACCTTC.

The chain uses TRBV19 and TRBJ1-6; TRBD1 is a possible D gene (6 bases). Deletions cut 3 bases from V and 10 bases from J, with 13 bases between. Germline CDR1 reads LNHDA; CDR2 reads SQIVND (reference sequence). CDR3 length: 14 amino acids. CDR3 DNA sequence: TGTGCCAGTAGTATCCAGGGGACGGGATCACCCCTCCACTTT. It yields the protein CASSIQGTGSPLHF. Drawing the rest from reference TRBV19 and TRBJ1-6, the complete variable domain is DGGITQSPKYLFRKEGQNVTLSCEQNLNHDAMYWYRQDPGQGLRLIYYSQIVNDFQKGDIAEGYSVSREKKESFPLTVTSAQKNPTAFYLCASSIQGTGSPLHFGNGTRLTVT.

This clonotype was seen at least ten times. The rearrangement links TRBV7-2 to TRBJ2-2, with D possibly being TRBD1 (6 bases). This CDR3 has 20 residues. V shed 1 base and J shed 0 bases, with 21 bases lying between them. Per the germline V gene, CDR1 is SGHTA and CDR2 is FQGNSA. CDR3 sequence: CASSLVGVLDRDTNTGELFF. The CDR3, as DNA: TGTGCCAGCAGCTTAGTGGGAGTTCTGGACAGAGATACGAACACCGGGGAGCTGTTTTTT.

This clonotype has more than one count but fewer than ten. V gene TRBV19 combines with J gene TRBJ2-5, with D possibly TRBD2 on 5 matching bases. V was clipped by 0 bases and J by 5 bases, with 10 bases between them. From germline, CDR1 is LNHDA and CDR2 SQIVND (reference sequence). The CDR3 is made up of 14 amino acids. The chain's CDR3 is CASSIELVSETQYF. Here the CDR3 DNA reads TGTGCCAGTAGTATAGAACTAGTCTCGGAGACCCAGTACTTC.

The chain uses TRBV7-6 and TRBJ2-5, with unresolved D. There are 17 residues in the CDR3. Trimming pared 1 base from V and 3 bases from J, leaving 18 bases between. CDR1 is SGHVS, CDR2 FNYEAQ, per germline. The DNA for the CDR3 is TGTGCCAGCAGCTTAGAGTCTCGTTGGCGGAAGGAAGAGACCCAGTACTTC. Translating gives CASSLESRWRKEETQYF. Drawing the rest from reference TRBV7-6 and TRBJ2-5, the complete variable domain is GAGVSQSPRYKVTKRGQDVALRCDPISGHVSLYWYRQALGQGPEFLTYFNYEAQQDKSGLPNDRFSAERPEGSISTLTIQRTEQRDSAMYRCASSLESRWRKEETQYFGPGTRLLVL.

The chain couples TRBV2 to TRBJ2-3, with TRBD2 matching over 9 bases. The V gene end was trimmed by 8 bases and the J gene end by 4 bases; junction bases not matched to a gene: 10. The germline V gene encodes CDR1 SNHLY and CDR2 FYNNEI. The CDR3 consists of 15 residues. For the CDR3, the DNA is TGTGCCAGCCCTAGTCAGACTAGCGGCCCAGATACGCAGTATTTT. Residues: CASPSQTSGPDTQYF.

At least ten counts were recorded for this clonotype. The chain couples TRBV6-1 to TRBJ2-5; D may be TRBD1 or TRBD2 (6 bases each). Trimming removed 5 bases at V and 3 bases at J, with 19 bases between. Germline values: CDR1 MNHNS, CDR2 SASEGT. The CDR3 has 16 amino acids. The CDR3 region has the DNA TGTGCCAGCAGTTCGTCGAGGGGGACGGGGGAAGAGACCCAGTACTTC. As protein: CASSSSRGTGEETQYF.

V is TRBV7-2 and J is TRBJ2-7; no reliable D call. CDR1 is SGHTA and CDR2 is FQGNSA in the germline V gene. This CDR3 is built from 14 residues. The V end lost 5 bases, the J end lost 4 bases, and 15 bases lay between the germline ends. The CDR3 loop is CASSPVTNQYEQYF. DNA for the CDR3: TGTGCCAGCAGCCCGGTCACAAACCAATACGAGCAGTACTTC.

This clonotype was detected only a few times. This chain uses TRBV20-1 with TRBJ2-7; D is uncertain. CDR3 length: 13 amino acids. Between the trimmed V and J ends, which lost 7 bases and 0 bases, there was a span of 13 bases. Germline V gene lookup returns CDR1 DFQATT and CDR2 SNEGSKA (reference sequence). The CDR3 DNA follows: TGCAGTGTGTTGGAGCCCAGCTCCTACGAGCAGTACTTC. It codes for CSVLEPSSYEQYF.

On this clonotype: Germline and junction disagree at one end, which may indicate a read error. The chain uses TRBV7-3 and TRBJ2-3; the D gene is possibly TRBD2 (6 bases). Germline V gives CDR1 SGHTA, CDR2 FQGTGA. The CDR3 has 18 residues. For the CDR3, the DNA is TGTGCCAGCAGCTCAAGGGACTCAGTGTTCAAATACACAGGTACGCAGTATTTT. Its translation: CASSSRDSVFKYTGTQYF. The variable domain in full, with the rest retrieved from reference TRBV7-3 and TRBJ2-3, is GAGVSQTPSNKVTEKGKYVELRCDPISGHTALYWYRQSLGQGPEFLIYFQGTGAADDSGLPNDRFFAVRPEGSVSTLKIQRTERGDSAVYLCASSSRDSVFKYTGTQYFGPGTRLTVL.

This clonotype was observed a handful of times. This chain connects TRBV29-1 to TRBJ2-5, with 8 bases lining up with TRBD1. Germline V gives CDR1 SQVTM, CDR2 ANQGSEA. Trimming took 0 bases from V and 5 from J; bases not matched to a gene: 8. This CDR3 has 15 residues. The CDR3 protein is CSVEDPQGAWETQYF. CDR3 DNA: TGCAGCGTTGAAGATCCGCAGGGGGCTTGGGAGACCCAGTACTTC.